The 24 T cell receptor beta chains below were found in one sample sequenced in a study of radiotherapy plus CTLA-4 blockade in lung cancer. Measured with immunoSEQ multiplex PCR; TCRdb has only the in-frame clones, and not every one. The sample includes approximately 100,000 clones, 82% of them seen just once. This specimen was peripheral blood, taken from a patient treated with radiotherapy plus ipilimumab. The source is a human donor with non-small cell lung cancer who had a partial response to radiotherapy plus ipilimumab.

The CDR3 region has the DNA TGTGCCAGCACCGACGGGGGGCGCGGAAACACCATATATTTT. The encoded protein is CASTDGGRGNTIYF. The genes are TRBV6-5 and TRBJ1-3, with D possibly TRBD1 on 6 matching bases. Germline V gives CDR1 MNHEY, CDR2 SVGAGI. The CDR3 consists of 14 residues. V lost 7 bases to trimming and J lost 4 bases, with 14 bases between them.

This clone has only one observation. The rearrangement uses TRBV5-1 and TRBJ1-3; 7 bases map to TRBD1. J gave up 6 bases and V 4 bases, and 7 bases lay outside the gene matches. Germline V gene lookup returns CDR1 SGHRS and CDR2 YFSETQ. The CDR3 loop spans 14 amino acids. In DNA form, the CDR3 reads TGCGCCAGCAGCGGTGCAGGGGGGACAAACACCATATATTTT. Its translation: CASSGAGGTNTIYF.

V gene TRBV28 combines with J gene TRBJ1-1; maybe TRBD1 (5 bases). The V and J ends lost 4 bases and 1 base respectively, with 16 bases between them. This CDR3 spans 16 amino acids. The V gene's germline CDR1 is MDHEN and CDR2 SYDVKM. The CDR3 protein is CASSWARTSGNTEAFF. The CDR3 region has the DNA TGTGCCAGCAGTTGGGCCCGGACATCGGGGAACACTGAAGCTTTCTTT.

This clone has a single count. The chain is built from TRBV5-4 and TRBJ2-1, with 11 bases lining up with TRBD2. The CDR3 runs 15 residues. The V segment lost 3 bases and the J segment 10 bases; nucleotides outside the gene matches: 9. Germline CDR1 and CDR2: SGHNT and YYREEE (reference sequence). CDR3 DNA sequence: TGTGCCAGCAGCTCCTTAGCGGGAGGGCCGGGGGAGCAGTTCTTC. Its protein product is CASSSLAGGPGEQFF.

The table lists this clone with a count of one. This chain links TRBV15 with TRBJ1-5; 9 bases are a match to TRBD1. Per germline, CDR1 LNHNV and CDR2 YYDKDF (reference sequence). The J segment lost 6 bases and the V segment lost 6 bases, leaving 9 bases of the junction unmatched. CDR3 length equals 15 residues. The CDR3, as DNA: TGTGCCACCAGACCGGGACAGGGTGACAGTCAGCCCCAGCATTTT. Protein: CATRPGQGDSQPQHF.

The chain carries TRBV5-1 and TRBJ2-3; the D gene is possibly TRBD2 (5 bases). The CDR3 runs 13 residues. Per the germline V gene, CDR1 is SGHRS and CDR2 is YFSETQ. Trimming pared 5 bases from V and 2 bases from J, leaving 9 bases between. The CDR3 region is CASREAPTDTQYF. The DNA for the CDR3 is TGCGCCAGCAGGGAGGCGCCCACAGATACGCAGTATTTT.

The chain joins TRBV4-1 to TRBJ2-7, with 10 nucleotides matching TRBD2. The CDR3 is 16 amino acids. CDR1 is MGHRA, CDR2 YSYEKL, per germline. The V gene end was trimmed by 1 base and the J gene end by 3 bases; junction bases not matched to a gene: 6. The chain's CDR3 is CASSQGRAGGDYEQYF. CDR3 DNA sequence: TGCGCCAGCAGCCAAGGAAGAGCGGGAGGGGACTACGAGCAGTACTTC.

The chain is built from TRBV2 and TRBJ1-5; no clear D gene. The CDR3 spans 14 residues. CDR1 is SNHLY, CDR2 FYNNEI, per germline. Trimming cost V 8 bases and J 2 bases, with 13 bases left between them. The CDR3 DNA follows: TGTGCCAGCTTACCGGCGGGTGGCAATCAGCCCCAGCATTTT. It is translated as CASLPAGGNQPQHF.

The chain combines TRBV5-5 with TRBJ2-7, with D possibly matching TRBD2 (5 bases). The V gene lost 0 bases and the J gene lost 5 bases, with 18 bases spanning the gap. This CDR3 is 16 amino acids long. CDR1 and CDR2 from the germline V gene are SGHKS and YYEKEE (reference sequence). The CDR3 protein is CASSLAPRPGSNEQYF. CDR3 bases: TGTGCCAGCAGCTTGGCTCCCCGTCCGGGATCTAACGAGCAGTACTTC.

V gene TRBV27 combines with J gene TRBJ2-7; 9 bases align to TRBD1. V was pared by 6 bases and J by 3 bases, with 6 bases of the junction left unmatched. Per the germline V gene, CDR1 is MNHEY and CDR2 is SMNVEV (reference sequence). This CDR3 is built from 14 residues. CDR3 loop: CASSRTGVIYEQYF. CDR3 in DNA: TGTGCCAGCAGCCGGACAGGGGTTATCTACGAGCAGTACTTC.

CDR3 sequence reads: CASSVVDRENTGELFF. The DNA of the CDR3 is TGTGCCAGCAGCGTAGTAGACAGGGAGAACACCGGGGAGCTGTTTTTT. V is TRBV9 and J is TRBJ2-2, with 7 nucleotides matching TRBD1. The CDR3 consists of 16 residues. The germline CDR1 and CDR2 sequences are SGDLS and YYNGEE. V shed 0 bases and J 1 base; nucleotides not matched to a gene: 3. Together with reference TRBV9 and TRBJ2-2, the CDR3 gives the full variable domain: DSGVTQTPKHLITATGQRVTLRCSPRSGDLSVYWYQQSLDQGLQFLIQYYNGEERAKGNILERFSAQQFPDLHSELNLSSLELGDSALYFCASSVVDRENTGELFFGEGSRLTVL.

This clone was picked up one time. The chain joins TRBV6-1 to TRBJ1-1; possibly TRBD1 for D (6 bases). Trimming took 8 bases from V and 5 from J, leaving 9 bases between them. CDR1 is MNHNS and CDR2 is SASEGT in the germline V gene. The CDR3 totals 11 residues. The DNA of the CDR3 is TGTGCCAGCGTGGGGGCGACTGAAGCTTTCTTT. This gives the protein CASVGATEAFF.

The chain is built from TRBV5-1 and TRBJ2-5, with TRBD1 matching 8 bases. Germline assignment: CDR1 SGHRS and CDR2 YFSETQ. The CDR3 length is 16 residues. After removal of 0 bases from V and 5 bases from J, the junction contained 9 bases not matched to a gene. Here the CDR3 DNA reads TGCGCCAGCAGCTTGGCGGGTCGCAGGGGGCAGGAGACCCAGTACTTC. This gives the protein CASSLAGRRGQETQYF.

This clone has more than one count but fewer than ten. This chain uses TRBV7-7 with TRBJ2-1, with 11 positions matching TRBD2. In germline, CDR1 is SSHAT, CDR2 FNYEAQ (reference sequence). The junction had 6 bases not matched to a gene; V was cut back by 5 bases and J by 6 bases. The CDR3 is made up of 15 amino acids. CDR3 coding DNA: TGTGCCAGCAGCGACGGGACTAGCGGAACCAATGAGCAGTTCTTC. Its translation is CASSDGTSGTNEQFF.

This chain uses TRBV5-1 with TRBJ1-4; 12 positions match TRBD1. CDR1 and CDR2 from the germline V gene are SGHRS and YFSETQ. The CDR3 contains 18 residues. The V and J ends lost 0 bases and 8 bases, in that order; junction bases with no gene match: 11. The CDR3 region has the DNA TGCGCCAGCAGCTTGGGGGCGACGGGACAGGGGGCGCGGGAAAAACTGTTTTTT. Its translation is CASSLGATGQGAREKLFF.

V gene TRBV10-3 combines with J gene TRBJ1-2, with 8 nucleotides matching TRBD1. CDR3 length: 14 residues. Germline-derived CDR1 and CDR2 are ENHRY and SYGVKD. V shed 6 bases, J shed 3 bases, and the junction held 6 bases outside the gene matches. CDR3 nucleotide sequence: TGTGCCATCAGCCCAGACAGGGGCCACTATGGCTACACCTTC. It translates to CAISPDRGHYGYTF.

The chain recombines TRBV7-2 with TRBJ2-7; D is uncertain. The CDR3 has 14 residues. CDR1 and CDR2 from the germline V gene are SGHTA and FQGNSA. Trimming took off 1 base at V and 3 bases at J, with 10 bases between the two ends. The CDR3 region is CASSLVAQSYEQYF. In DNA form, the CDR3 reads TGTGCCAGCAGCTTAGTAGCCCAGAGCTACGAGCAGTACTTC.

The chain employs TRBV6-6 and TRBJ1-4; possibly TRBD1 for D (5 bases). Trimming cost V 5 bases and J 13 bases, with 11 bases left between them. The CDR3 extends over 11 amino acids. The germline V gene has CDR1 MNHNY and CDR2 SVGAGI (reference sequence). The CDR3 bases are TGTGCCAGCAGTACTGGGGGGACACTGTTTTTT. It translates to CASSTGGTLFF.

The chain uses TRBV10-3 and TRBJ1-1; 7 bases line up with TRBD1. The CDR3 loop spans 13 amino acids. V gave up 7 bases and J gave up 4 bases; unmatched junction bases: 6. CDR1 and CDR2 from the germline V gene are ENHRY and SYGVKD. CDR3 region: CAIKGTDATEAFF. The CDR3 nucleotides read TGTGCCATCAAGGGGACAGACGCCACTGAAGCTTTCTTT.

This sequence joins TRBV2 and TRBJ2-6; D perhaps matches TRBD2 (5 bases). The V gene lost 3 bases and the J gene lost 8 bases, with 11 bases spanning the gap. The germline gives CDR1 SNHLY, CDR2 FYNNEI. This CDR3 region has 14 residues. CDR3 DNA: TGTGCCAGCAGTGACGAGGGCCGCTCCAACGTCCTGACTTTC. Protein product: CASSDEGRSNVLTF.

This clone was seen only a few times. The chain links TRBV5-6 to TRBJ1-2, with D hard to call. The CDR3 has 11 residues. Germline-derived CDR1 and CDR2 are SGHDT and YYEEEE. The V end lost 7 bases, the J end lost 7 bases, and 11 bases lay between the germline ends. For the CDR3, the DNA is TGTGCCAGCGAGAACCGCGTTGGCTACACCTTC. Protein sequence: CASENRVGYTF.

CDR3 sequence (DNA): TGTGCCAGCAGCCGGACAGGGAATGGGGCCAACGTCCTGACTTTC. Translating it yields CASSRTGNGANVLTF. J is TRBJ2-6 and V is TRBV2, with 8 nucleotides matching TRBD1. The V and J ends lost 6 bases and 3 bases, in that order; junction bases with no gene match: 4. CDR1 is SNHLY, CDR2 FYNNEI, per germline. The length of the CDR3 is 15 residues.

The chain joins TRBV6-1 to TRBJ1-5; D gene unclear. Germline loops: CDR1 MNHNS, CDR2 SASEGT. V dropped 6 bases and J dropped 0 bases, with 6 bases sitting between them. This CDR3 is 13 amino acids long. As DNA, the CDR3 is TGTGCCAGCAGCACAAATAGCAATCAGCCCCAGCATTTT. Encoded protein: CASSTNSNQPQHF.

Only a few counts were recorded for this clone. The CDR3 loop is CDTLKGAKKWQPQHF. The CDR3 bases are TGTGATACCCTAAAGGGGGCTAAGAAATGGCAGCCCCAGCATTTT. V and J are TRBV6-5 and TRBJ1-5; the match to TRBD1 covers 7 bases. The germline CDR1 and CDR2 sequences are MNHEY and SVGAGI. CDR3 length: 15 residues.